Listed below are T cell receptor beta chains from one sample, sequenced in a study of blood T cell repertoires in COVID-19. Some clones are missing from TCRdb's copy, which holds only in-frame ones; the method was immunoSEQ multiplex PCR. Of more than 100,000 clones listed, more than 75% were seen once; the top ten hold 6.2%. The sequenced material came from peripheral blood. These receptors came from a human donor in a cohort sampled during active COVID-19. Both conserved end residues are trimmed from each CDR3.

j_gene: TRBJ2-3
v_gene: TRBV24-1
CDR3aa: ATSNSAGDPDTQY

j_gene: TRBJ2-5
v_gene: TRBV28
CDR3aa: ASSSPREHSQETQY

j_gene: TRBJ1-5
v_gene: TRBV7-8
CDR3aa: ASSVGQLINQPQH

j_gene: TRBJ1-5
v_gene: TRBV11-2
CDR3aa: ASPSPFGFSNQPQH

j_gene: TRBJ1-6
v_gene: TRBV5-6
CDR3aa: ASSLAGANSPLH

j_gene: TRBJ2-1
v_gene: TRBV12-5
CDR3aa: ASGLGGSYNEQF

j_gene: TRBJ1-1
v_gene: TRBV5-4
CDR3aa: ASSLGRRGLNTEAF

j_gene: TRBJ1-5
v_gene: TRBV11-2
CDR3aa: ASSLDGRGGRNQPQH

j_gene: TRBJ2-5
v_gene: TRBV5-3
CDR3aa: ARSPHPGRGNETQY

j_gene: TRBJ2-1
v_gene: TRBV2
CDR3aa: ATQAGLAGGDNEQF

j_gene: TRBJ2-5
v_gene: TRBV18
CDR3aa: ASSPSGQETQY

j_gene: TRBJ1-1
v_gene: TRBV5-1
CDR3aa: ASSSGDRDTEAF

j_gene: TRBJ1-2
v_gene: TRBV19
CDR3aa: ASSIIGGIEGYT

j_gene: TRBJ2-3
v_gene: TRBV7-2
CDR3aa: ASSLGRADTQY

j_gene: TRBJ2-5
v_gene: TRBV25-1
CDR3aa: ASSEWEKTQY

j_gene: TRBJ1-5
v_gene: TRBV4-2
CDR3aa: ASSRESRGSTGGNQPQH

j_gene: TRBJ2-3
v_gene: TRBV5-4
CDR3aa: ASSLGLAGGDTQY